This T cell receptor beta chain was documented in a study of T cells in Graves' hyperthyroidism and ophthalmopathy. Germline V gene lookup returns CDR1 WNHNN and CDR2 SYGVQD (reference sequence). The CDR3 extends over 13 amino acids. Trimming pared 8 bases from V and 6 bases from J, leaving 17 bases between. RNA transcripts provided the source from which TCR beta CDR3 regions were amplified. During a first-round RT-PCR of the TCR CDR3, the HTBI primer set was used. TCRdb re-derived calls from the multiplex PCR reads in MiXCR, one entry per CDR3 protein. The data contain under 350,000 distinct CDR3 sequences, approximately 22% of them singletons. This clonotype has a handful of counts.

The receptor's source is a woman between 50 and 59 years old with Graves' hyperthyroidism. The sample consisted of blood. The V call is TRBV10-1, the J call TRBJ2-7; a possible D gene is TRBD2 (5 bases). The CDR3 nucleotides are TGCGCCAGCGCTAAACAGTTCGAGGGCGAGCAGTACTTC. This gives the protein CASAKQFEGEQYF.